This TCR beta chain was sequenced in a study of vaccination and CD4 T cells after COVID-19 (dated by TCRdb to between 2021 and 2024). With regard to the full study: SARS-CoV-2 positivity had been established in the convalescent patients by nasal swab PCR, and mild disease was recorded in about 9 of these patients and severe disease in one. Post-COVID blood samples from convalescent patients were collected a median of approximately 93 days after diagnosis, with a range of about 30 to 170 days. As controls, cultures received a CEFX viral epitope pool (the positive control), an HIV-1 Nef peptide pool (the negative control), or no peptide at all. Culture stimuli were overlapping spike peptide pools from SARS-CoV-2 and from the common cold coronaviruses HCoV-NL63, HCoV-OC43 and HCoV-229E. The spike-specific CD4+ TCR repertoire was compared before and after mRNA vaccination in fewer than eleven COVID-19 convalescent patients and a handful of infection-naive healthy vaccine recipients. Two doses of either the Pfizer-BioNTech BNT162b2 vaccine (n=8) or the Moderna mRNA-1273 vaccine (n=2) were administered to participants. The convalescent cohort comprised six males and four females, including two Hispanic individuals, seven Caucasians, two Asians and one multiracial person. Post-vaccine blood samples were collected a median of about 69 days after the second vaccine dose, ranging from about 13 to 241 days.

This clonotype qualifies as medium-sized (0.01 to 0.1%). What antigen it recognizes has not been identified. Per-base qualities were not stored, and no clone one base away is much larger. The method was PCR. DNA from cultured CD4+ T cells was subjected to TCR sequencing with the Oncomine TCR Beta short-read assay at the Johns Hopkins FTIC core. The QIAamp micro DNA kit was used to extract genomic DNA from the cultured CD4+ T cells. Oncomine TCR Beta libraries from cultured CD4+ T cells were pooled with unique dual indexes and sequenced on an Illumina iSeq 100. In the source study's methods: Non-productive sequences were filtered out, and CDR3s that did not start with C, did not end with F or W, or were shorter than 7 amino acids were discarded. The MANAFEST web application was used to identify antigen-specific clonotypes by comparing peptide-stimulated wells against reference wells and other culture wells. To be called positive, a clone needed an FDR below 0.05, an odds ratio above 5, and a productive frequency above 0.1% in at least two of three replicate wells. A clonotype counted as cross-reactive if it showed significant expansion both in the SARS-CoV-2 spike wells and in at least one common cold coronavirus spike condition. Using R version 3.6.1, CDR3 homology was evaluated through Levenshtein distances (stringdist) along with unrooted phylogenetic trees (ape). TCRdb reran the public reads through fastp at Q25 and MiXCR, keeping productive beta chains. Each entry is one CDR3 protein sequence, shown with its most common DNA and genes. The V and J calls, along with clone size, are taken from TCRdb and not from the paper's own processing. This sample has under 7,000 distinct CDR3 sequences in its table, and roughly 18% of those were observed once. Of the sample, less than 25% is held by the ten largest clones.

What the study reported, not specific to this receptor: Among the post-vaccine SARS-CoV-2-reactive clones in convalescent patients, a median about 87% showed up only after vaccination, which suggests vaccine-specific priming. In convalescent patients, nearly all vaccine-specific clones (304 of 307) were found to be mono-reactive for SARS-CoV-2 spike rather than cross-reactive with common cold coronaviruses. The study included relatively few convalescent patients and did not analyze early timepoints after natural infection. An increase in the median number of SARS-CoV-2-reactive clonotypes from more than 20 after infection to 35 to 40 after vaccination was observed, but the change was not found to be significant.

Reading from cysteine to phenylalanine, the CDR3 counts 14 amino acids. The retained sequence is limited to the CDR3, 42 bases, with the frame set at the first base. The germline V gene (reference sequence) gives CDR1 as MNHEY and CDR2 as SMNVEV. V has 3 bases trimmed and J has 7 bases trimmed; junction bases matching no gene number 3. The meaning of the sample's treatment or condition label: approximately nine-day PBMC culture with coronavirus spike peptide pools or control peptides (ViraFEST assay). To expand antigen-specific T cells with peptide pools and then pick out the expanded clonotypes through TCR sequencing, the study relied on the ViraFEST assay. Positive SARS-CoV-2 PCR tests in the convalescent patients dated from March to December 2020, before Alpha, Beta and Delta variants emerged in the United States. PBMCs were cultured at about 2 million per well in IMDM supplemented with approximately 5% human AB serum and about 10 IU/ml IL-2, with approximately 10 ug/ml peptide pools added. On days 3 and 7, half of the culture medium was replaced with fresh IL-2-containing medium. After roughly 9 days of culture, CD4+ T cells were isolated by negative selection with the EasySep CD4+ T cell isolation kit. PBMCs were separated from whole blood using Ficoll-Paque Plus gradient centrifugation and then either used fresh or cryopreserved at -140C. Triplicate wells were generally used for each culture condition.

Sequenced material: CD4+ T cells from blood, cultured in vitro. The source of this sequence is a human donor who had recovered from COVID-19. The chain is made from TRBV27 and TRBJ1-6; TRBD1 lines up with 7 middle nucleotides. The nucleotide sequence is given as TGTGCCAGCAGTTTCAGGGGGTCGAATTCACCCCTCCACTTT. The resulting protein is CASSFRGSNSPLHF.